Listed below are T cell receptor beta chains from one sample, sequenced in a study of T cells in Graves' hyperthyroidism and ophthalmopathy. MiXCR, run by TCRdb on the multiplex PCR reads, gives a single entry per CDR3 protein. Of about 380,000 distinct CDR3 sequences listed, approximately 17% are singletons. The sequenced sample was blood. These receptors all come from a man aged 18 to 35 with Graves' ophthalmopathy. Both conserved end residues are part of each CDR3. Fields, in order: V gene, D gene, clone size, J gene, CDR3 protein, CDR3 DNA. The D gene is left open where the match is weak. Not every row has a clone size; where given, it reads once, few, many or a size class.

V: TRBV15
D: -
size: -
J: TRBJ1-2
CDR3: CATSRDHRESTF
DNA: TGTGCCACCAGCAGAGACCACAGGGAAAGTACCTTC

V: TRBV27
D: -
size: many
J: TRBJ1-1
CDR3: CASSLGQGTFGAFF
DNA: TGTGCCAGCAGTTTAGGGCAGGGGACTTTTGGAGCTTTCTTT

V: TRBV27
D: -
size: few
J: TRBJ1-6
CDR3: CASSFLGDSPLHF
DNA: TGTGCCAGCAGTTTCTTAGGGGATTCACCCCTCCACTTT

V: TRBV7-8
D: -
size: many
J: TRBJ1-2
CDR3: CASSLGTPGGYTF
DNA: TGTGCCAGCAGCTTAGGGACTCCAGGTGGCTACACCTTC

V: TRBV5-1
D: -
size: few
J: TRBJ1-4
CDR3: CASSSATNEKLFF
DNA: TGCGCCAGCAGCTCCGCAACTAATGAAAAACTGTTTTTT

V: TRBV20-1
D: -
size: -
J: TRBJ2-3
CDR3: CSATQTGRGADTQYF
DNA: TGCAGTGCTACCCAAACGGGGAGGGGGGCAGATACGCAGTATTTT

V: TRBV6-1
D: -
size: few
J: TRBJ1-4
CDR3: CASSPDTWNEKLFF
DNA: TGTGCCAGCAGTCCCGACACTTGGAATGAAAAACTGTTTTTT

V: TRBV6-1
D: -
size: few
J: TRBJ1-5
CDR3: CASSEAGSGHF
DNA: TGTGCCAGCAGTGAAGCCGGCAGTGGACATTTT

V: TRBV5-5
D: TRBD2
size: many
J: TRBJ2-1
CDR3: CASSFSGSSYNEQFF
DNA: TGTGCCAGCAGCTTTAGCGGGAGCTCCTACAATGAGCAGTTCTTC

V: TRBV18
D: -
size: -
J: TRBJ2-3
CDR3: CASSPYVSDTQYF
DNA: TGTGCCAGCTCACCCTATGTGTCAGATACGCAGTATTTT

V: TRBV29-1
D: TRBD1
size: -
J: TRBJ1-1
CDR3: CSVARGPRTEAFF
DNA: TGCAGCGTTGCTAGGGGGCCGAGGACTGAAGCTTTCTTT

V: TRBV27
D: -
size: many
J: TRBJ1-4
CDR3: CASSYGDANEKLFF
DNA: TGTGCCAGCAGTTATGGGGACGCCAATGAAAAACTGTTTTTT

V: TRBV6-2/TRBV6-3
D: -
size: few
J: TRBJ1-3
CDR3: CASSLGHPGNTIYF
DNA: TGTGCCAGCAGTTTGGGACATCCTGGAAACACCATATATTTT

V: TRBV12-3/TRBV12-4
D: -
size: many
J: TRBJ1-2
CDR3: CASSFGAGVGYGYTF
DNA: TGTGCCAGCAGTTTCGGGGCTGGGGTCGGTTATGGCTACACCTTC

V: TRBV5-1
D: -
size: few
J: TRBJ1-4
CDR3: CASSVQWGTNEKLFF
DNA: TGCGCCAGCAGCGTTCAGTGGGGAACTAATGAAAAACTGTTTTTT

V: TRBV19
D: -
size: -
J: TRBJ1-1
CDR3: CASSIDPNTEAFF
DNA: TGTGCCAGTAGTATAGACCCCAACACTGAAGCTTTCTTT

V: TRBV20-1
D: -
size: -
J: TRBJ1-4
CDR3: CSARDPFTEKLFF
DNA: TGCAGTGCTAGAGACCCCTTTACTGAAAAACTGTTTTTT

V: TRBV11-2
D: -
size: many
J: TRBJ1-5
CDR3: CASSLDRGSYQPQHF
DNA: TGTGCCAGCAGCTTAGACAGGGGCAGTTATCAGCCCCAGCATTTT

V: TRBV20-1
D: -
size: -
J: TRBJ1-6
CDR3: CSARPGTGNSPLHF
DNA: TGCAGTGCTAGACCCGGGACGGGTAATTCACCCCTCCACTTT

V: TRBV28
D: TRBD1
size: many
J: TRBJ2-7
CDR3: CASSLTGGGSYEQYF
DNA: TGTGCCAGCAGTTTGACAGGGGGAGGGAGCTACGAGCAGTACTTC

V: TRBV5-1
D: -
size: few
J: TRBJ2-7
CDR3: CASSTVTEGNEQYF
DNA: TGCGCCAGCAGCACCGTCACGGAGGGAAACGAGCAGTACTTC

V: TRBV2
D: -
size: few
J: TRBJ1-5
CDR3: CASSRDRLNSNQPQHF
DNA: TGTGCCAGCAGTCGAGACAGACTTAATAGCAATCAGCCCCAGCATTTT

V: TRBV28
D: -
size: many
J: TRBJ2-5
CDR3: CASTDHLLASQETQYF
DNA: TGTGCCAGCACCGATCACTTACTCGCTTCCCAAGAGACCCAGTACTTC

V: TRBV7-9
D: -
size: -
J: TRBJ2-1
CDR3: CASSSEQFF
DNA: TGTGCCAGCAGCTCTGAGCAGTTCTTC

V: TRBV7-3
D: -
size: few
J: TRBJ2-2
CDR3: CASSLTGVTGEAGELFF
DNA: TGTGCCAGCAGCTTAACGGGTGTGACAGGCGAGGCCGGGGAGCTGTTTTTT

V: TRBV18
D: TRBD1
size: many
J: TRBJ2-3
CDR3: CASSLSTGFADTQYF
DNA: TGTGCCAGCTCACTCTCGACAGGGTTCGCAGATACGCAGTATTTT

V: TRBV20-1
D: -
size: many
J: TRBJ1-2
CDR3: CSGTYGSGYTF
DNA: TGCAGTGGGACCTACGGGTCCGGCTACACCTTC

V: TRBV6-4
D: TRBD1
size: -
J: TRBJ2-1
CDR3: CASSDGTGSYNEQFF
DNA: TGTGCCAGCAGTGACGGGACAGGTTCCTACAATGAGCAGTTCTTC

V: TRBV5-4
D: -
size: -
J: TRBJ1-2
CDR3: CASSPHGETSVGYTF
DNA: TGTGCCAGCAGCCCTCATGGGGAGACCTCGGTTGGCTACACCTTC

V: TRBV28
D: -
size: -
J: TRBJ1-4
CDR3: CASRPRLREKLFF
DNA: TGTGCCAGCAGGCCCAGGTTACGGGAAAAACTGTTTTTT

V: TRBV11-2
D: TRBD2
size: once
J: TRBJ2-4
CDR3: CASRRSGARDIQYF
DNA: TGTGCCAGCAGGCGGAGCGGGGCTCGGGACATTCAGTACTTC

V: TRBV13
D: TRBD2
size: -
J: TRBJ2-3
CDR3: CASSSTSGGEDTQYF
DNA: TGTGCCAGCAGCTCGACTAGCGGGGGGGAAGATACGCAGTATTTT

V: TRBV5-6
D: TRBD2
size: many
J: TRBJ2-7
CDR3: CASRPEGLAGYEQYF
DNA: TGTGCCAGCAGACCCGAGGGACTAGCGGGTTACGAGCAGTACTTC

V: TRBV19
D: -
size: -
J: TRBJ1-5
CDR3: CASSLVGYEPQPQHF
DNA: TGTGCCAGTAGTTTGGTAGGGTACGAGCCCCAGCCCCAGCATTTT

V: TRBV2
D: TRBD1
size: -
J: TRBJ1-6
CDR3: CASGGTGATYNSPLHF
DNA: TGTGCCAGCGGCGGGACAGGGGCCACCTATAATTCACCCCTCCACTTT

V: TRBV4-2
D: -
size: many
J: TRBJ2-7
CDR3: CASSRTASSYEQYF
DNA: TGTGCCAGCAGCCGGACAGCTAGCTCCTACGAGCAGTACTTC

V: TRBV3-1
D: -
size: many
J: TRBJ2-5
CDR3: CASDRAQLGETQYF
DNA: TGTGCCAGCGACCGGGCCCAGCTTGGAGAGACCCAGTACTTC

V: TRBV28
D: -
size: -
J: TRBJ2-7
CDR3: CASCKDTTYEQYF
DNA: TGTGCCAGCTGTAAGGATACAACCTACGAGCAGTACTTC

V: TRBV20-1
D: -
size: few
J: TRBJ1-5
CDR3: CSARPGLDQPQHF
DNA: TGCAGTGCGCGACCCGGGTTAGATCAGCCCCAGCATTTT

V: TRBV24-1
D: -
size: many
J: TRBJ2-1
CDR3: CATSALGSGQGEQFF
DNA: TGTGCCACCAGTGCCCTGGGGTCTGGTCAGGGTGAGCAGTTCTTC

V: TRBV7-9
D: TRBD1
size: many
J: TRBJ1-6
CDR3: CASRAGGGRSPLHF
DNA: TGTGCCAGCAGGGCAGGGGGAGGTAGATCACCCCTCCACTTT

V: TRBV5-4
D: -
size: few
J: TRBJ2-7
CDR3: CASSSKYPYEQYF
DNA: TGTGCCAGCAGCAGTAAGTACCCCTACGAGCAGTACTTC

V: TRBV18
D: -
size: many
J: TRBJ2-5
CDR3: CASSPDGGGETQYF
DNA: TGTGCCAGCTCACCGGACGGGGGCGGAGAGACCCAGTACTTC

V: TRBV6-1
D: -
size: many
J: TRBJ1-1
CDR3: CASRPAPGHFNTEAFF
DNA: TGTGCCAGCAGGCCTGCTCCGGGACACTTTAACACTGAAGCTTTCTTT

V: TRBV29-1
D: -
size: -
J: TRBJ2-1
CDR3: CSVDSPGLHYNEQFF
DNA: TGCAGCGTTGATAGTCCGGGACTCCACTACAATGAGCAGTTCTTC

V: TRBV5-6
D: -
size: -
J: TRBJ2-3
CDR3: CASSRNLAWSTDTQYF
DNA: TGTGCCAGCAGCCGCAATTTGGCTTGGAGCACAGATACGCAGTATTTT

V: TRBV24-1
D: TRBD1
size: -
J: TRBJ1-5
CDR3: CATSDPGQLNQPQHF
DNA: TGTGCCACCAGTGATCCGGGACAGCTCAATCAGCCCCAGCATTTT

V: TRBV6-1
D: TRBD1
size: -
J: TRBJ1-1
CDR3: CASSINPSGGGGMNTEAFF
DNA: TGTGCCAGCAGTATAAATCCCTCAGGGGGCGGTGGTATGAACACTGAAGCTTTCTTT

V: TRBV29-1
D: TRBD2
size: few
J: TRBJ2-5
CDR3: CSVRRTSGIQETQYF
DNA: TGCAGCGTCCGAAGGACTAGCGGAATTCAAGAGACCCAGTACTTC

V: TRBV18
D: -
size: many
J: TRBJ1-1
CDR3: CASSPHRDYHTEAFF
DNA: TGTGCCAGCTCACCACACAGGGACTACCACACTGAAGCTTTCTTT

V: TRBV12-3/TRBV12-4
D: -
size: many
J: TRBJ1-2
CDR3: CASSLGSLIAIYGYTF
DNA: TGTGCCAGCAGTTTAGGCTCACTCATCGCAATCTATGGCTACACCTTC

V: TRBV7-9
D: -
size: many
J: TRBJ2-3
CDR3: CVYEPGDTDTQYF
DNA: TGTGTCTACGAGCCGGGGGACACAGATACGCAGTATTTT

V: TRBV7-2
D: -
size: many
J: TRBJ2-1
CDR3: CASSLQGRSYDEQFF
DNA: TGTGCCAGCAGCTTACAGGGACGGAGCTACGATGAGCAGTTCTTC

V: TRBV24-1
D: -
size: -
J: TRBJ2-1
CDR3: CATSDLITSSNEQFF
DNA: TGTGCCACCAGTGATTTGATAACTAGCAGCAATGAGCAGTTCTTC

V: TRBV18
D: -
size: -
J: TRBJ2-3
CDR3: CASSPGSTYSGFEQYF
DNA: TGTGCCAGCTCACCAGGTTCAACATATTCGGGTTTTGAGCAGTATTTT

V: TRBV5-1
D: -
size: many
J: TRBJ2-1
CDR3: CASKKTGGGTNEQFF
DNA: TGCGCCAGCAAAAAGACTGGAGGTGGGACAAATGAGCAGTTCTTC

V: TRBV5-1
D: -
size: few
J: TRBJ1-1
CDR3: CASSLGLPKGAFF
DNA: TGCGCCAGCAGCTTGGGGTTGCCAAAAGGGGCTTTCTTT

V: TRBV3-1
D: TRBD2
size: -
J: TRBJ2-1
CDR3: CASSQSALAGGRGNEQFF
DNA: TGTGCCAGCAGCCAATCAGCCCTAGCGGGGGGCAGGGGCAATGAGCAGTTCTTC

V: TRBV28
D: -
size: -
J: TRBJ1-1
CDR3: CASSLSGDYTEAFF
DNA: TGTGCCAGCAGTTTGTCAGGGGACTACACTGAAGCTTTCTTT

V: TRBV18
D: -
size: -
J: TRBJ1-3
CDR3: CASSVQDGLSGNTIYF
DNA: TGTGCCAGCTCAGTCCAGGACGGTCTCTCTGGAAACACCATATATTTT